This is a list of T cell receptor beta chains from one sample in a study of glioma-infiltrating T cells after dendritic cell vaccination. Measured with immunoSEQ multiplex PCR; TCRdb has only the in-frame clones, and not every one. The sample contains roughly 100,000 clones, about 84% of which appear only once. Source: blood, taken before dendritic cell vaccination. Every receptor here comes from a human donor with glioblastoma. Both conserved end residues are trimmed from each CDR3.

v_gene	j_gene	CDR3aa
TRBV5-1	TRBJ2-1	ASSLELAGKHNEQF
TRBV10-1	TRBJ1-1	ASTGGATGASEAF
TRBV2	TRBJ1-2	ASSPRGLGYT
TRBV28	TRBJ1-5	ASSFHRGVEQPQH
TRBV2	TRBJ2-7	ASGGSRDRGYEQY
TRBV19	TRBJ1-5	ASSTTSNPSQPQH
TRBV29-1	TRBJ2-5	SVLGSGETQY
TRBV4-3	TRBJ1-1	ASSQDRTGPEAF
TRBV21-1	TRBJ1-2	ASSKGGGYGYT
TRBV30	TRBJ2-7	AWGAGAAQQY
TRBV6-1	TRBJ1-2	ASSGPELGDYGYT
TRBV11-2	TRBJ1-2	ASSLRGQSYGYT
TRBV30	TRBJ2-3	AFDPTTSTDTQY
TRBV7-2	TRBJ2-5	ASSPRGQPVAQY
TRBV9	TRBJ2-7	ASSVGRGAYEQY
TRBV5-1	TRBJ2-3	ASSLGRGRGDRNTDTQY
TRBV5-4	TRBJ2-5	ASSLDGGARETQY
TRBV6-1	TRBJ2-7	ASRGTSGTYEQY